The 8 T cell receptor beta chains below come from one sample, sequenced in a study of radiation and T cells in renal cell carcinoma. Time point: blood 2 weeks post-SBRT. Described treatment: 15 Gy SBRT to primary tumor, nephrectomy 4 weeks later. Generated by immunoSEQ multiplex PCR, the TCRdb table keeps only in-frame clones and is missing some. The repertoire includes about 130,000 clones, about 88% of them detected once, and 4.5% to 7.5% sits in the top ten. This specimen consisted of blood, obtained from a patient whose treatment included radiotherapy and nephrectomy. The receptor source for this set is a woman between 65 and 79 years old with renal cell carcinoma.

V usage is TRBV30 and J usage is TRBJ2-7; D is tentatively TRBD1 or TRBD2 (6 bases each). The V gene's germline CDR1 is GTSNPN and CDR2 SVGIG (reference sequence). The CDR3 totals 13 residues. Deletions cut 0 bases from V and 7 bases from J, with 13 bases between. The CDR3 nucleotides are TGTGCCTGGAGTGTACGGGGGCCCGGGGAGCAGTACTTC. Its protein product is CAWSVRGPGEQYF.

The chain joins TRBV28 to TRBJ1-2; 7 bases map to TRBD1. After removal of 5 bases from V and 7 bases from J, the junction contained 10 bases not matched to a gene. Germline CDR1 and CDR2: MDHEN and SYDVKM. The CDR3 length is 14 residues. For the CDR3, the DNA is TGTGCCAGCAGTAGCGGCCGACAGGGCGCTGGCTACACCTTC. It is translated as CASSSGRQGAGYTF.

This clone has only a few counts. V is TRBV13 and J is TRBJ2-5, with a weak D call TRBD2 (6 bases). The CDR3 totals 12 residues. V lost 7 bases, J lost 5 bases, and 11 bases lay in between. The germline V gene has CDR1 PRHDT and CDR2 FYEKMQ (reference sequence). CDR3: CASTLGGETQYF. CDR3 sequence (DNA): TGTGCCAGCACCCTTGGGGGGGAGACCCAGTACTTC.

V gene TRBV7-2 combines with J gene TRBJ2-2; D is perhaps TRBD2 (5 bases). This CDR3 contains 14 residues. V dropped 4 bases and J dropped 6 bases, with 12 bases sitting between them. Germline loops: CDR1 SGHTA, CDR2 FQGNSA. The CDR3: CASSSLTISGELFF. CDR3 DNA sequence: TGTGCCAGCAGCTCTCTGACTATCTCCGGGGAGCTGTTTTTT.

This chain links TRBV7-2 with TRBJ1-6; 8 bases map to TRBD1. In germline, CDR1 is SGHTA, CDR2 FQGNSA. Trimming at V came to 0 bases and at J to 8 bases, leaving 12 bases not matched to a gene. The CDR3 covers 18 residues. CDR3 region: CASSLAAGWTGFDSPLHF. The CDR3 bases are TGTGCCAGCAGCTTAGCGGCGGGCTGGACAGGGTTTGATTCACCCCTCCACTTT.

The chain uses TRBV19 and TRBJ1-5, with D tentatively TRBD1 (5 bases). CDR3 length equals 14 residues. Per germline, CDR1 LNHDA and CDR2 SQIVND (reference sequence). V lost 5 bases to trimming and J lost 2 bases, with 10 bases between them. As DNA, the CDR3 is TGTGCCAGTAGTCCTCCGGGGGGCAATCAGCCCCAGCATTTT. Its protein product is CASSPPGGNQPQHF. Complete variable domain (other parts from reference TRBV19 and TRBJ1-5): DGGITQSPKYLFRKEGQNVTLSCEQNLNHDAMYWYRQDPGQGLRLIYYSQIVNDFQKGDIAEGYSVSREKKESFPLTVTSAQKNPTAFYLCASSPPGGNQPQHFGDGTRLSIL.

The chain recombines TRBV4-3 with TRBJ2-5, with TRBD2 identical over 7 bases. The CDR3 contains 16 residues. The ends lost 0 bases at V and 4 bases at J; junction bases unmatched: 8. CDR1 and CDR2 from the germline V gene are LGHNA and YSLEER. CDR3 in amino acids: CASSQEGGFRPETQYF. The DNA of the CDR3 is TGCGCCAGCAGCCAAGAGGGGGGGTTCAGACCAGAGACCCAGTACTTC.

This rearrangement joins TRBV13 to TRBJ2-3; D not resolved. The CDR3 sequence is 13 residues long. Germline CDR1 reads PRHDT; CDR2 reads FYEKMQ (reference sequence). V was shortened by 0 bases and J by 1 base, with 2 bases between the two germline ends. The CDR3 sequence is CASSLGGTDTQYF. The CDR3 DNA reads as TGTGCCAGCAGCTTAGGGGGCACAGATACGCAGTATTTT.